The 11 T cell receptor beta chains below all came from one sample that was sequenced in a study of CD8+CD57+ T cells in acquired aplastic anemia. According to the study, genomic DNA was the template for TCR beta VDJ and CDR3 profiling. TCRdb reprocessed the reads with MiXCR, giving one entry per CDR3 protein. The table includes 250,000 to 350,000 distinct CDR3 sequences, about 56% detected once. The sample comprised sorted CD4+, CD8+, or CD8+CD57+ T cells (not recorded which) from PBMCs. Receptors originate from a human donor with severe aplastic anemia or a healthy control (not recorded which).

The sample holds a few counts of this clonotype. CDR3 nucleotide sequence: TGTGCCAGCAGCTTAAAGGACAGGCAAGAGACCCAGTACTTC. Translating gives CASSLKDRQETQYF. This chain uses TRBV5-6 with TRBJ2-5, with 7 positions matching TRBD1. Germline CDR1 and CDR2: SGHDT and YYEEEE. The length of the CDR3 is 14 residues. After removal of 2 bases from V and 2 bases from J, the junction contained 3 bases not matched to a gene.

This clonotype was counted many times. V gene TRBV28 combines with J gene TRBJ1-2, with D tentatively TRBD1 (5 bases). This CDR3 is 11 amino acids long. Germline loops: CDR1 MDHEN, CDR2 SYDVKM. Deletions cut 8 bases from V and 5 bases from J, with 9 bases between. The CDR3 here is CASGGTYGYTF. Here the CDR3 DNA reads TGTGCCAGCGGGGGTACGTATGGCTACACCTTC.

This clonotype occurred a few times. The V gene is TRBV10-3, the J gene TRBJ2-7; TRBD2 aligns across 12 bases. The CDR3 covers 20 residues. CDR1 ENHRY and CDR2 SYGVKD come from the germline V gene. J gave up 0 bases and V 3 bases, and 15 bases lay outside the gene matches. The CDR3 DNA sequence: TGTGCCATCAGTGACAGTCGACTAGCGGGAGCCCTAGATTTCTCCTACGAGCAGTACTTC. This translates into CAISDSRLAGALDFSYEQYF.

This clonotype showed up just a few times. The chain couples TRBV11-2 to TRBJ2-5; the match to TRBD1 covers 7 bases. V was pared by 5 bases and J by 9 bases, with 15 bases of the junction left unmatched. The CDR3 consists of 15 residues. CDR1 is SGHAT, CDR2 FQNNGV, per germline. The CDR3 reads CASSATTGTDQPQYF. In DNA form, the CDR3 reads TGTGCCAGCAGCGCAACGACAGGGACCGATCAGCCCCAGTACTTC.

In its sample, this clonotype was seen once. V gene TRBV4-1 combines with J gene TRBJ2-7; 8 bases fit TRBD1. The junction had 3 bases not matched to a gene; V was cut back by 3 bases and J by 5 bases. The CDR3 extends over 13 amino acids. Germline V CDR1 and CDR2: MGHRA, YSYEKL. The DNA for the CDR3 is TGCGCCAGCAGCCAGGCAGGGGGCAACGAGCAGTACTTC. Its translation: CASSQAGGNEQYF.

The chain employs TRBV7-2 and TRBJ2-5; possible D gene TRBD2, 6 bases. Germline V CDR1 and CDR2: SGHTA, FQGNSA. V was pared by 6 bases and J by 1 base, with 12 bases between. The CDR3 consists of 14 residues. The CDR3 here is CASRETGGQETQYF. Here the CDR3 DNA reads TGTGCCAGCAGGGAAACCGGGGGCCAAGAGACCCAGTACTTC.

The CDR3: CASSESFPRTDTQYF. The CDR3 DNA sequence: TGTGCCAGCAGTGAATCCTTCCCCAGAACAGATACGCAGTATTTT. V gene TRBV25-1 combines with J gene TRBJ2-3, with D unresolved. Trimming removed 1 base at V and 3 bases at J, with 11 bases between. Germline lookup yields CDR1 MGHDK and CDR2 SYGVNS. CDR3 length: 15 amino acids.

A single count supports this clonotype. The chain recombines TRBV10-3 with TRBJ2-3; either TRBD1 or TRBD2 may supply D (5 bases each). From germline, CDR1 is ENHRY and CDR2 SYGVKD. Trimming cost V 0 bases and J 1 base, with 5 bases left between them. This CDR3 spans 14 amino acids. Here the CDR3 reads CAISESGGTDTQYF. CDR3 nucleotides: TGTGCCATCAGTGAGTCGGGGGGCACAGATACGCAGTATTTT.

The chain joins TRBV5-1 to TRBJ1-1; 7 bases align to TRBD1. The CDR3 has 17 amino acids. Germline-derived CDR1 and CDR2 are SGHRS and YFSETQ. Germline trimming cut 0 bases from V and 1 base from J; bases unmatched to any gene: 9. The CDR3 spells CASSLAYPGQANTEAFF. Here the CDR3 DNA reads TGCGCCAGCAGCTTGGCCTACCCTGGACAGGCGAACACTGAAGCTTTCTTT.

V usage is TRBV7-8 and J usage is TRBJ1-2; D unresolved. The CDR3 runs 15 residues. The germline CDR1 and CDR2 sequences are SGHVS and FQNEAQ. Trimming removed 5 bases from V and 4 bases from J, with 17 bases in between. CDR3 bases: TGTGCCAGCAGCCCATACCCGGTTCGAAGCTATGGCTACACCTTC. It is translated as CASSPYPVRSYGYTF.

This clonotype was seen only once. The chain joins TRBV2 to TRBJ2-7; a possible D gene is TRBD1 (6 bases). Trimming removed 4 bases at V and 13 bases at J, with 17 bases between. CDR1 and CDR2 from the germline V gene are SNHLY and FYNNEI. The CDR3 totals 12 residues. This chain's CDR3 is CASSVRQEVPYF. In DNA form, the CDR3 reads TGTGCCAGCAGTGTACGACAGGAAGTCCCCTACTTC.